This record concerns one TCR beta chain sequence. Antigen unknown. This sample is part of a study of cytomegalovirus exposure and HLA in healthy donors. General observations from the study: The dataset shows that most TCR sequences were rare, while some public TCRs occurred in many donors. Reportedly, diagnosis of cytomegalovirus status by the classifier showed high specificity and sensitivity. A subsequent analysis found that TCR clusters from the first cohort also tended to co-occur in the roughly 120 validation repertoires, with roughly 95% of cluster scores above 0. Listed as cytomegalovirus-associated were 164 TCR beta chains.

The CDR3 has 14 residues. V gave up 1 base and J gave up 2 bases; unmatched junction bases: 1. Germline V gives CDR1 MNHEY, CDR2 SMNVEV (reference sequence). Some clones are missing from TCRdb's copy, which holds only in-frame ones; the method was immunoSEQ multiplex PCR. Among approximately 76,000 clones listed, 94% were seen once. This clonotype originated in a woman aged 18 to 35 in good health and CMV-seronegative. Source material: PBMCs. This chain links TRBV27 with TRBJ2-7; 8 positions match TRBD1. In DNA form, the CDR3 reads TGTGCCAGCAGTTTATTACAGGGGGCCTACGAGCAGTACTTC. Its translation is CASSLLQGAYEQYF.